This T cell receptor (beta chain) originates from a study of blood T cell repertoires in COVID-19. Assay used: immunoSEQ multiplex PCR; TCRdb lists only in-frame clones, some missing. The sample consists of fewer than 600,000 clones, about 91% of them appearing once. V was clipped by 3 bases and J by 2 bases, with 19 bases between them. This CDR3 is 16 amino acids long. The germline V gene encodes CDR1 GTSNPN and CDR2 SVGIG (reference sequence). Sequencing was done on a sample of peripheral blood. The chain uses TRBV30 and TRBJ1-2; D perhaps matches TRBD1 (5 bases). The receptor's source is a man aged 18-30 years with COVID-19, enrolled during active disease. DNA of the CDR3: TGTGCCTGGAGCCCCCAGCGGGGCAACTCAAACTATGGCTACACCTTC. It is translated as CAWSPQRGNSNYGYTF.